Listed here is a single T cell receptor beta chain. Extraction also yielded germline DNA, while blood RNA was obtained from unsorted whole blood. This record comes from a study of tumor-infiltrating lymphocytes in primary liver carcinoma. Study-level information: Surgical resection treated primary liver carcinoma in the patients.

The authors made TCR beta cDNA from around 500 ng total RNA with a constant-region primer. TCR beta libraries came from three nested multiplex PCR rounds using slightly modified ARM-PCR. The first two PCR rounds used TRBV1-TRBV30 primers with a Cbeta primer, roughly 10 cycles each. TCRdb redid the calling of the multiplex PCR reads with MiXCR, one entry per CDR3 protein. The sample has approximately 330,000 distinct CDR3 sequences; 65% are singletons. This CDR3 spans 15 amino acids. V was pared by 7 bases and J by 2 bases, with 8 bases of the junction left unmatched. The germline CDR1 and CDR2 sequences are ENHRY and SYGVKD.

Input material: peripheral blood. This TCR was recovered from a man between 40 and 49 years old with primary liver carcinoma and hepatitis B virus infection. The chain links TRBV10-3 to TRBJ1-2, with 9 bases matching TRBD1. CDR3 nucleotide sequence: TGTGCCATCACCGCGGGACAGGGAAGGAACTATGGCTACACCTTC. It is translated as CAITAGQGRNYGYTF.